This TCR beta chain comes out of a study of blood T cells in healthy people across ages. Whole-study context: Capture by template switching was about one barcoded beta molecule per two T cells.

Germline-derived CDR1 and CDR2 are DFQATT and SNEGSKA (reference sequence). The CDR3 contains 15 residues. J gave up 3 bases and V 6 bases, and 12 bases lay outside the gene matches. A second about 6 to 12 cycle PCR used barcoded and J-beta primers. TCRdb analysed the 5' RACE reads with MiXCR anew, one entry per CDR3 protein. The table has 600,000 to 650,000 distinct CDR3 sequences, roughly three fifths seen once. Sequenced material: blood. The rearrangement joins TRBV20-1 to TRBJ2-3; 7 nucleotides align to TRBD2. The sequence was collected from a man aged 55-75 years in good health. The CDR3, as DNA: TGCAGTGCCGTGGAGCGAGCGGGACTTACAGATACGCAGTATTTT. This sequence encodes CSAVERAGLTDTQYF.